The 8 T cell receptor beta chains below all came from one sample that was sequenced in a study of T cells in Graves' hyperthyroidism and ophthalmopathy. It was RNA transcripts that yielded the amplified TCR beta CDR3 regions. HTBI primers were used for first-round RT-PCR of the TCR CDR3. TCRdb redid the calling of the multiplex PCR reads with MiXCR, one entry per CDR3 protein. The sample shows more than 250,000 distinct CDR3 sequences, 13% to 15% of them seen only once. Material for sequencing was blood. All receptors come from a woman between 50 and 59 years old with Graves' hyperthyroidism that later progressed to Graves' ophthalmopathy.

In this sample, this clonotype turned up many times. The CDR3 region has the DNA TGTGCCAGCACCAGTTCAGGGTCCTACGAGCAGTACTTC. Protein sequence: CASTSSGSYEQYF. The chain has TRBV6-1 and TRBJ2-7; TRBD1 is a possible D gene (5 bases). V lost 7 bases and J lost 1, with 11 bases in between. The CDR3 spans 13 residues. Germline V CDR1 and CDR2: MNHNS, SASEGT.

This clonotype was detected many times. The chain couples TRBV2 to TRBJ1-1; 8 bases are a match to TRBD1. V was pared by 4 bases and J by 1 base, with 2 bases of the junction left unmatched. Germline-derived CDR1 and CDR2 are SNHLY and FYNNEI. The CDR3 covers 14 residues. CDR3 in amino acids: CASSGDRSNTEAFF. DNA for the CDR3: TGTGCCAGCAGTGGGGACAGGTCGAACACTGAAGCTTTCTTT.

The sample holds a few counts of this clonotype. The V gene is TRBV7-9, the J gene TRBJ2-7; D gene ambiguous. Trimming removed 8 bases from V and 4 bases from J, with 12 bases in between. Germline CDR1 reads SEHNR; CDR2 reads FQNEAQ (reference sequence). The CDR3 loop spans 12 amino acids. The CDR3 sequence: CASSFPDYEQYF. The DNA of the CDR3 is TGTGCCAGCTCCTTCCCTGATTACGAGCAGTACTTC.

Ten or more counts support this clonotype. The chain joins TRBV20-1 to TRBJ2-1; D not certain. V was pared by 0 bases and J by 4 bases, with 4 bases between. The CDR3 length is 12 residues. The germline gives CDR1 DFQATT, CDR2 SNEGSKA (reference sequence). CDR3 nucleotide sequence: TGCAGTGCTAGAGACGATTACAATGAGCAGTTCTTC. Translated: CSARDDYNEQFF.

This chain joins TRBV28 and TRBJ1-1, with 9 positions matching TRBD1. This CDR3 contains 14 residues. With 6 bases clipped from V and 4 bases from J, the junction kept 6 bases outside the gene matches. Germline lookup yields CDR1 MDHEN and CDR2 SYDVKM. CDR3 region: CASRETGGITEAFF. In DNA, the CDR3 is TGTGCCAGCAGGGAGACAGGGGGGATCACTGAAGCTTTCTTT.

This clonotype was seen at least ten times. The CDR3 region has the DNA TGTGCCAGCAGTTATGTGGCACAAGAGACCCAGTACTTC. Protein: CASSYVAQETQYF. The V gene is TRBV27, the J gene TRBJ2-5; D is unresolved. CDR3 length: 13 amino acids. Looked up from germline, CDR1 is MNHEY and CDR2 is SMNVEV (reference sequence). The V and J ends lost 4 bases and 2 bases respectively, with 8 bases between them.

This clonotype was picked up many times. The chain links TRBV11-2 to TRBJ2-7; D may be TRBD1 (5 bases). Germline V gives CDR1 SGHAT, CDR2 FQNNGV. The CDR3 is 13 amino acids. Trimming shortened V by 5 bases and J by 5 bases, and 13 bases separated the two germline ends. The CDR3 nucleotides are TGTGCCAGCAGCCTCGCAAGGGGCCACGAGCAGTACTTC. It is translated as CASSLARGHEQYF.

There are a few counts of this clonotype. J is TRBJ1-5 and V is TRBV15; 9 nucleotides align to TRBD1. This CDR3 has 14 residues. J lost 5 bases, V lost 5 bases, and 4 bases had no gene match. CDR1 and CDR2 (germline): LNHNV, YYDKDF (reference sequence). Here the CDR3 DNA reads TGTGCCACCAGCCTGGGACAGGGCTATCAGCCCCAGCATTTT. Translation: CATSLGQGYQPQHF.